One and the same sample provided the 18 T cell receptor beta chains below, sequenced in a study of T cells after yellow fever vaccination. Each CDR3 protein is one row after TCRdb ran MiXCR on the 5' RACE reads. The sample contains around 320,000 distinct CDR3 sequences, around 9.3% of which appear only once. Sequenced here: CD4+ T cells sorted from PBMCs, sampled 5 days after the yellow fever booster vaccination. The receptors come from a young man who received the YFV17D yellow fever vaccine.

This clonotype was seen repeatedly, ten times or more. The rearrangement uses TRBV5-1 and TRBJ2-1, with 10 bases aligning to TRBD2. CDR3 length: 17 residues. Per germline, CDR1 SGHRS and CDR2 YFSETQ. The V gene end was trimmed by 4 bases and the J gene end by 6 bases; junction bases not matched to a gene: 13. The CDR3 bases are TGCGCCAGCAGCGCCGGACTAGCGGTTGAGGGTCGCAATGAGCAGTTCTTC. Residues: CASSAGLAVEGRNEQFF.

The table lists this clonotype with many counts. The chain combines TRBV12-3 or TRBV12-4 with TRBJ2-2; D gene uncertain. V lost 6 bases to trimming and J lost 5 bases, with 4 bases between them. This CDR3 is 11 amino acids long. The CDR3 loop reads CASRQTGELFF. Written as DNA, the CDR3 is TGTGCCAGCAGGCAGACCGGGGAGCTGTTTTTT.

This CDR3 reads CASSRQVGNYEQYF. The CDR3 DNA is TGCGCCAGCAGCCGACAGGTTGGGAACTACGAGCAGTACTTC. This rearrangement joins TRBV5-1 to TRBJ2-7, with D perhaps matching TRBD1 (6 bases). The V and J ends lost 4 bases and 3 bases respectively, with 14 bases between them. The germline CDR1 and CDR2 sequences are SGHRS and YFSETQ. CDR3 length: 14 residues.

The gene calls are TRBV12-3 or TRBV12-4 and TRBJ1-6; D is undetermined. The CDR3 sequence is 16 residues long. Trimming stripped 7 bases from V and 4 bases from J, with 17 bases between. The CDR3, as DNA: TGTGCCAGCATGATTAGCGACGGCCTTTATAATTCACCCCTCCACTTT. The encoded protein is CASMISDGLYNSPLHF.

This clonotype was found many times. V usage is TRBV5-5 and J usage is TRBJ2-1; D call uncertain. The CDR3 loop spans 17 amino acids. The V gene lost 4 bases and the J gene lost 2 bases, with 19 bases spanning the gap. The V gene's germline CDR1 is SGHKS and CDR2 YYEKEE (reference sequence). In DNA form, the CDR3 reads TGTGCCAGCAGCCGACCAACCTACTTGCCACCCTACAATGAGCAGTTCTTC. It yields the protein CASSRPTYLPPYNEQFF.

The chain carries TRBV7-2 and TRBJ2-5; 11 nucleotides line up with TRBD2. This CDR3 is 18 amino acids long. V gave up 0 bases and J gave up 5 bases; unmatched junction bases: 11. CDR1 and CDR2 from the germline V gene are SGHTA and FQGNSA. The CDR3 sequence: CASSLALLAGGGWETQYF. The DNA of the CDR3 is TGTGCCAGCAGCTTAGCGCTTCTAGCGGGGGGAGGTTGGGAGACCCAGTACTTC. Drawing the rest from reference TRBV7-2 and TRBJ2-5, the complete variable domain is GAGVSQSPSNKVTEKGKDVELRCDPISGHTALYWYRQSLGQGLEFLIYFQGNSAPDKSGLPSDRFSAERTGGSVSTLTIQRTQQEDSAVYLCASSLALLAGGGWETQYFGPGTRLLVL.

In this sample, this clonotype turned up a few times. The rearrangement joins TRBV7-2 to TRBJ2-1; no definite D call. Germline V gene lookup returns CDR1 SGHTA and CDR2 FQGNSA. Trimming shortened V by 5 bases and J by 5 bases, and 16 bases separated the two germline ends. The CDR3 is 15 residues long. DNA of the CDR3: TGTGCCAGCAGCCAACAGTGGGGTTACAACAATGAGCAGTTCTTC. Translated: CASSQQWGYNNEQFF.

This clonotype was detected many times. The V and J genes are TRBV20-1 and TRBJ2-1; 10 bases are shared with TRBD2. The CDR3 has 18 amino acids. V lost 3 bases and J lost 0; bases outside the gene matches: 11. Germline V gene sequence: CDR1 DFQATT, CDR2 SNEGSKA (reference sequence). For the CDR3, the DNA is TGCAGTGCTAGTGGGCCTAGCGGGGGCCGAAGCTCCTACAATGAGCAGTTCTTC. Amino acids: CSASGPSGGRSSYNEQFF.

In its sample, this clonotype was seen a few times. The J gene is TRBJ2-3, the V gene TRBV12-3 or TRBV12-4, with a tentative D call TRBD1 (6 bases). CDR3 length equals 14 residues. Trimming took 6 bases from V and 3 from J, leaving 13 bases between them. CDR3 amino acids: CASRTSGQTDTQYF. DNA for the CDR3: TGTGCCAGCAGAACCTCGGGACAAACAGATACGCAGTATTTT.

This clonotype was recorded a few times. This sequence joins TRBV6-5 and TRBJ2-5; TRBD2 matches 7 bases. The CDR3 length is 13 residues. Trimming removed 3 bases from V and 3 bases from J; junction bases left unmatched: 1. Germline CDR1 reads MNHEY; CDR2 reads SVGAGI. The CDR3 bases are TGTGCCAGCAGTTATCTAGCGGAAGAGACCCAGTACTTC. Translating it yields CASSYLAEETQYF.

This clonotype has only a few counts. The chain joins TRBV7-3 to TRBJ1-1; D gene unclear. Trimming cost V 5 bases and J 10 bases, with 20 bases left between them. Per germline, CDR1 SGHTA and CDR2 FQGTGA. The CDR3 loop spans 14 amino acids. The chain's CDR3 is CASSLLVIMLAAFF. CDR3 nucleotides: TGTGCCAGCAGCCTCCTCGTTATTATGCTCGCAGCTTTCTTT.

CDR3 loop: CASSQEQFRGTDTQYF. In DNA form, the CDR3 reads TGTGCCAGCAGCCAAGAGCAATTTAGGGGCACAGATACGCAGTATTTT. V is TRBV4-2 and J is TRBJ2-3, with D hard to call. Per germline, CDR1 LGHNA and CDR2 YNFKEQ. Deletions cut 0 bases from V and 1 base from J, with 11 bases between. The CDR3 length is 16 residues.

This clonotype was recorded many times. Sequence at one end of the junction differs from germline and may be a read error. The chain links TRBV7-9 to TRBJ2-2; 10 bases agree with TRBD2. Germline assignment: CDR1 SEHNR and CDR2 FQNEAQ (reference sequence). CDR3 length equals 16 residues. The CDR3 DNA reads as TGTGCCAACAGCCCCAGGACTAGCGGTAACACCGGGGAGCTGTTTTTT. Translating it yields CANSPRTSGNTGELFF.

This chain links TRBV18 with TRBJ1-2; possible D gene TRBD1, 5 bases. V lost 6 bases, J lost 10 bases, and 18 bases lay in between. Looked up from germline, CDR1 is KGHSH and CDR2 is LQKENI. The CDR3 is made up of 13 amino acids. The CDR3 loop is CASSPTTGDIYTF. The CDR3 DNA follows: TGTGCCAGCTCTCCGACAACAGGAGATATCTACACCTTC.

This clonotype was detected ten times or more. The CDR3 DNA is TGCGCCAGCAGCTCCAGGACAGGCGGATCCTACGAGCAGTACTTC. As protein: CASSSRTGGSYEQYF. The chain joins TRBV5-1 to TRBJ2-7; 7 bases are shared with TRBD1. Looked up from germline, CDR1 is SGHRS and CDR2 is YFSETQ. The V and J ends lost 3 bases and 1 base, in that order; junction bases with no gene match: 7. The CDR3 spans 15 residues.

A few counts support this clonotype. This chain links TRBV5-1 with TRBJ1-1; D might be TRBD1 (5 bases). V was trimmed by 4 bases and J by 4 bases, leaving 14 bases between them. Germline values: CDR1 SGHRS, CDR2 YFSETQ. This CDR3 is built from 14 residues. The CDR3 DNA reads TGCGCCAGCAGCCCGGTGGGGGGTCGCACTGAAGCTTTCTTT. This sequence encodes CASSPVGGRTEAFF.

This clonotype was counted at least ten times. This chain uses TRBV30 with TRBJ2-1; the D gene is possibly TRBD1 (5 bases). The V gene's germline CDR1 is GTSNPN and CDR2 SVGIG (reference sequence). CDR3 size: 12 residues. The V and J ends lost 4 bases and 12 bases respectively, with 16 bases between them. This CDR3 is CAWTKGPPRQFF. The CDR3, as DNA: TGTGCCTGGACCAAGGGGCCCCCGCGGCAGTTCTTC.

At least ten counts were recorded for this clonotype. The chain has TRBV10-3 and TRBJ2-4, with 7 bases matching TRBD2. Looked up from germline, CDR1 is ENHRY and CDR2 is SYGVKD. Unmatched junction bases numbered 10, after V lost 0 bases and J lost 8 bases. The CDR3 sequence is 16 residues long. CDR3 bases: TGTGCCATCAGTGAGTCGACAGCGGGGTCTAGGGACATTCAGTACTTC. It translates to CAISESTAGSRDIQYF.